The 30 T cell receptor beta chains given below trace back to one sample, sequenced in a study of breast tumors, draining lymph nodes, adjacent tissues (TCRdb year 2016). Lymph node samples came from the axillary draining lymph nodes of breast cancer patients. Library creation used multiplex PCR. The reads were generated on an Illumina HiSeq 2000. The public reads were reanalyzed by TCRdb: fastp trimming at Q25, MiXCR alignment, in-frame beta chains only. Rows matching on CDR3 protein sequence are summarized as one entry with the most common DNA and genes. In all, the sample holds fewer than 200,000 distinct CDR3 sequences, and 30% to 35% of those were seen once. Around 4% of the sample is held by the ten biggest clonotypes. The sample was axillary lymph node tissue. The receptors here all came from a female donor with breast cancer. Some clones in this sample may be carry-over from other donors' samples.

The chain employs TRBV7-6 and TRBJ2-7; maybe TRBD2 (5 bases). The germline V gene encodes CDR1 SGHVS and CDR2 FNYEAQ. The ends were cut back, 4 bases at V and 0 bases at J, with 10 bases in the middle. CDR3 length: 14 amino acids. The CDR3 reads CASSWTFSSYEQYF. The CDR3 nucleotides read TGTGCCAGCAGCTGGACTTTCAGCTCCTACGAGCAGTACTTC. The variable domain in full, completed from reference TRBV7-6 and TRBJ2-7, reads GAGVSQSPRYKVTKRGQDVALRCDPISGHVSLYWYRQALGQGPEFLTYFNYEAQQDKSGLPNDRFSAERPEGSISTLTIQRTEQRDSAMYRCASSWTFSSYEQYFGPGTRLTVT.

The sample holds one count of this clonotype. At one boundary the junction diverges from the germline segment, which might be a read error. J is TRBJ2-6 and V is TRBV20-1, with D possibly matching TRBD1 (7 bases). This CDR3 is 14 amino acids long. Germline assignment: CDR1 DFQATT and CDR2 SNEGSKA (reference sequence). The CDR3 loop reads CSAGGGSGATVLTF. The CDR3 nucleotides are TGCAGTGCTGGAGGGGGCTCTGGGGCCACCGTCCTGACTTTC.

This clonotype was counted ten times or more. The J gene is TRBJ2-7, the V gene TRBV6-6; 8 bases match TRBD1. In germline, CDR1 is MNHNY, CDR2 SVGAGI (reference sequence). This CDR3 contains 14 residues. V dropped 1 base and J dropped 5; count of bases not matched to a gene: 4. The CDR3 DNA is TGTGCCAGCAGTTACTACACAGGGGGAAACGAGCAGTACTTC. It is translated as CASSYYTGGNEQYF.

Many counts were recorded for this clonotype. The chain is built from TRBV3-1 and TRBJ1-2; the D is unclear. Germline V gene sequence: CDR1 LGHDT, CDR2 YNNKEL (reference sequence). With 0 bases removed from V and 8 bases from J, the gap between germline ends came to 10 bases. The CDR3 extends over 13 amino acids. DNA for the CDR3: TGTGCCAGCAGCCAAGATCTAGGGAAAGGCTACACCTTC. It is translated as CASSQDLGKGYTF.

On this clonotype: A much larger clone differs from this one at a single base, so this may be a read error. The V call is TRBV5-5, the J call TRBJ2-7; TRBD2 aligns across 12 bases. The CDR3 is 18 residues long. Germline V CDR1 and CDR2: SGHKS, YYEKEE (reference sequence). CDR3 nucleotides: TGTGCCGGCAGCTTGTTGGGACTAGCGGGTTTCACCTCCTACGAGCAGTACTTC. This encodes CAGSLLGLAGFTSYEQYF.

This chain uses TRBV10-3 with TRBJ1-1; 7 bases are a match to TRBD1. V was clipped by 3 bases and J by 0 bases; unmatched bases: 4. CDR1 and CDR2 from the germline V gene are ENHRY and SYGVKD. The CDR3 length is 15 residues. DNA of the CDR3: TGTGCCATCAGTGACGAGGGACAGATGAACACTGAAGCTTTCTTT. Encoded protein: CAISDEGQMNTEAFF.

This chain joins TRBV5-4 and TRBJ2-1; the D gene is possibly TRBD2 (6 bases). The CDR3 sequence is 16 residues long. Deletions cut 0 bases from V and 0 bases from J, with 10 bases between. Germline V lookup: CDR1 SGHNT, CDR2 YYREEE (reference sequence). This chain's CDR3 is CASSLGGASSYNEQFF. CDR3 DNA: TGTGCCAGCAGCTTGGGCGGGGCAAGCTCCTACAATGAGCAGTTCTTC. The full variable domain, completed using reference TRBV5-4 and TRBJ2-1, is ETGVTQSPTHLIKTRGQQVTLRCSSQSGHNTVSWYQQALGQGPQFIFQYYREEENGRGNFPPRFSGLQFPNYSSELNVNALELDDSALYLCASSLGGASSYNEQFFGPGTRLTVL.

This chain links TRBV12-3 or TRBV12-4 with TRBJ2-3; 9 positions match TRBD1. CDR3 size: 14 residues. Trimming took 3 bases from V and 8 from J; bases not matched to a gene: 6. CDR3 loop: CASSFGGTGTTQYF. Here the CDR3 DNA reads TGTGCCAGCAGTTTTGGTGGGACAGGGACTACGCAGTATTTT.

In this sample, this clonotype turned up many times. V is TRBV12-3 or TRBV12-4 and J is TRBJ2-3; 8 nucleotides agree with TRBD2. V dropped 7 bases and J dropped 2; count of bases not matched to a gene: 5. CDR3 length: 14 amino acids. CDR3 nucleotide sequence: TGTGCCAGCACCCAGCGGGAGAACACAGATACGCAGTATTTT. It is translated as CASTQRENTDTQYF.

This clonotype appeared once. The rearrangement uses TRBV20-1 and TRBJ2-5, with D possibly called TRBD1 or TRBD2 (5 bases each). The V gene's germline CDR1 is DFQATT and CDR2 SNEGSKA (reference sequence). V was cut by 6 bases and J by 5 bases, with 19 bases left in between. The CDR3 loop spans 14 amino acids. For the CDR3, the DNA is TGCAGTGCACAACCTCAGCCGGGGCTGGAGACCCAGTACTTC. The encoded protein is CSAQPQPGLETQYF.

At least ten counts were recorded for this clonotype. The chain has TRBV29-1 and TRBJ1-2; D is unresolved. CDR3 length equals 13 residues. Trimming pared 6 bases from V and 3 bases from J, leaving 14 bases between. The germline V gene encodes CDR1 SQVTM and CDR2 ANQGSEA. The CDR3 sequence: CSVLNQGYYGYTF. For the CDR3, the DNA is TGCAGCGTGTTAAACCAAGGGTACTATGGCTACACCTTC. Supplemented by reference TRBV29-1 and TRBJ1-2, the full variable domain reads SAVISQKPSRDICQRGTSLTIQCQVDSQVTMMFWYRQQPGQSLTLIATANQGSEATYESGFVIDKFPISRPNLTFSTLTVSNMSPEDSSIYLCSVLNQGYYGYTFGSGTRLTVV.

This clonotype was seen many times. The chain couples TRBV7-3 to TRBJ2-3, with 8 bases identical to TRBD2. V shed 3 bases, J shed 4 bases, and the junction held 9 bases outside the gene matches. CDR3 length: 16 residues. The germline gives CDR1 SGHTA, CDR2 FQGTGA. CDR3 in amino acids: CASSFEAGAGPDTQYF. Here the CDR3 DNA reads TGTGCCAGCAGCTTCGAAGCGGGGGCCGGGCCAGATACGCAGTATTTT.

This clonotype has at least ten counts. The rearrangement uses TRBV7-6 and TRBJ2-5; D might be TRBD2 (6 bases). The V end lost 8 bases, the J end lost 3 bases, and 19 bases lay between the germline ends. Per germline, CDR1 SGHVS and CDR2 FNYEAQ. This CDR3 comprises 15 residues. CDR3 region: CASRYRRDSKETQYF. In nucleotides, the CDR3 is TGTGCCAGCCGGTATAGGCGGGATTCGAAAGAGACCCAGTACTTC.

V and J are TRBV7-4 and TRBJ1-2, with D tentatively TRBD1 (5 bases). CDR1 and CDR2 from the germline V gene are SGHVT and SQSDAQ. The CDR3 contains 11 residues. Between the trimmed V and J ends, which lost 5 bases and 8 bases, there was a span of 9 bases. CDR3 region: CASSPRDGYTF. The CDR3 nucleotides read TGTGCCAGCAGCCCACGGGACGGCTACACCTTC.

The gene calls are TRBV29-1 and TRBJ2-3; no reliable D call. Trimming shortened V by 4 bases and J by 2 bases, and 13 bases separated the two germline ends. This CDR3 is built from 14 residues. Germline V gene lookup returns CDR1 SQVTM and CDR2 ANQGSEA. The CDR3 DNA reads as TGCAGCGTTGCCGCCGGGCTGCACACAGATACGCAGTATTTT. Its translation: CSVAAGLHTDTQYF.

This clonotype showed up many times. The rearrangement links TRBV6-5 to TRBJ1-2; D is perhaps TRBD1 (6 bases). V shed 4 bases and J shed 2 bases, with 17 bases lying between them. The CDR3 is made up of 16 amino acids. Germline CDR1 and CDR2: MNHEY and SVGAGI. This chain's CDR3 is CASSSTAAGANYGYTF. The CDR3 DNA sequence: TGTGCCAGCAGTTCCACCGCCGCGGGGGCGAACTATGGCTACACCTTC.

This clonotype was seen repeatedly, ten times or more. This sequence joins TRBV20-1 and TRBJ2-6; a possible D gene is TRBD1 (5 bases). Trimming left V 3 bases short and J 4 bases short, with 13 bases between. This CDR3 is 15 amino acids long. The germline CDR1 and CDR2 sequences are DFQATT and SNEGSKA (reference sequence). In DNA form, the CDR3 reads TGCAGTGCTAGGGGTACAGGCACCGGGGCCAACGTCCTGACTTTC. Translated, it gives CSARGTGTGANVLTF.

This clonotype was found many times. The rearrangement joins TRBV12-3 or TRBV12-4 to TRBJ2-5; D is ambiguous. The CDR3 extends over 13 amino acids. V lost 2 bases, J lost 5 bases, and 9 bases lay in between. CDR3: CASSLRLSETQYF. In nucleotides, the CDR3 is TGTGCCAGCAGTTTAAGATTAAGTGAGACCCAGTACTTC.

This clonotype was counted ten times or more. V and J are TRBV19 and TRBJ2-7; TRBD1 aligns across 11 bases. Germline V gene data show CDR1 as LNHDA and CDR2 as SQIVND (reference sequence). J gave up 3 bases and V 3 bases, and 4 bases lay outside the gene matches. The CDR3 length is 15 residues. CDR3 sequence (DNA): TGTGCCAGTAGTATCGGGACAGGGGGGAACTACGAGCAGTACTTC. It yields the protein CASSIGTGGNYEQYF.

Ten or more counts support this clonotype. The rearrangement uses TRBV29-1 and TRBJ1-3, with D possibly TRBD1 on 6 matching bases. Germline CDR1 SQVTM, CDR2 ANQGSEA. V was pared by 6 bases and J by 0 bases, with 15 bases between. The CDR3 is 15 residues long. This CDR3 reads CSVAGHADSGNTIYF. CDR3 sequence (DNA): TGCAGCGTGGCGGGACACGCCGACTCTGGAAACACCATATATTTT.

Comments on this clonotype: A single base separates this from a much larger clone, so it may be a read error. The chain couples TRBV6-6 to TRBJ2-5; D unresolved. The CDR3 totals 14 residues. V dropped 4 bases and J dropped 4 bases, with 13 bases sitting between them. Germline assignment: CDR1 MNHNY and CDR2 SVGAGI (reference sequence). The CDR3 loop is CASSSSPGGETQYF. The CDR3 region has the DNA TGTGCCAGCAGTTCCTCGCCGGGTGGAGAGACCCAGTACTTC.

The rearrangement uses TRBV2 and TRBJ2-5, with TRBD2 matching 10 bases. This CDR3 has 16 residues. V was pared by 6 bases and J by 1 base, with 8 bases of the junction left unmatched. Germline assignment: CDR1 SNHLY and CDR2 FYNNEI. CDR3 residues: CASSVSGTSAQETQYF. In nucleotides, the CDR3 is TGTGCCAGCAGCGTATCCGGGACTAGCGCCCAAGAGACCCAGTACTTC.

This clonotype has a handful of counts. The rearrangement joins TRBV11-3 to TRBJ2-7; TRBD2 is a possible D gene (6 bases). Trimming stripped 0 bases from V and 1 base from J, with 19 bases between. The germline CDR1 and CDR2 sequences are SGHNT and YENEEA. The CDR3 totals 18 residues. The CDR3 nucleotides read TGTGCCAGCAGCTTAGATCTTGGTACCGGGGGATATTCCTACGAGCAGTACTTC. It is translated as CASSLDLGTGGYSYEQYF.

This clonotype showed up many times. The rearrangement uses TRBV19 and TRBJ2-1; D ambiguous. The V end lost 2 bases, the J end lost 12 bases, and 14 bases lay between the germline ends. From germline, CDR1 is LNHDA and CDR2 SQIVND (reference sequence). The CDR3 contains 13 residues. Here the CDR3 reads CASSINSKLGQFF. The CDR3 DNA reads as TGTGCCAGTAGTATAAATTCCAAACTCGGGCAGTTCTTC.

This clonotype appeared many times. V is TRBV9 and J is TRBJ2-1; tentatively, D is TRBD1 (6 bases). The CDR3 totals 15 residues. Between the trimmed V and J ends, which lost 1 base and 3 bases, there was a span of 11 bases. CDR1 is SGDLS, CDR2 YYNGEE, per germline. Written as DNA, the CDR3 is TGTGCCAGCAGCGTAAAGGGACAAGGCTACAATGAGCAGTTCTTC. It specifies CASSVKGQGYNEQFF. Full variable domain (missing parts from reference TRBV9 and TRBJ2-1): DSGVTQTPKHLITATGQRVTLRCSPRSGDLSVYWYQQSLDQGLQFLIQYYNGEERAKGNILERFSAQQFPDLHSELNLSSLELGDSALYFCASSVKGQGYNEQFFGPGTRLTVL.

In its sample, this clonotype was seen many times. J is TRBJ2-2 and V is TRBV20-1; the match to TRBD1 covers 8 bases. The CDR3 sequence is 14 residues long. Germline V gene lookup returns CDR1 DFQATT and CDR2 SNEGSKA (reference sequence). V was clipped by 0 bases and J by 6 bases; unmatched bases: 3. CDR3 in amino acids: CSARDGTGPGELFF. As DNA, the CDR3 is TGCAGTGCTAGAGATGGGACAGGCCCCGGGGAGCTGTTTTTT.

The chain recombines TRBV4-2 with TRBJ1-1; TRBD1 might be the D (5 bases). Trimming removed 0 bases from V and 0 bases from J, with 8 bases in between. The CDR3 loop spans 15 amino acids. The germline CDR1 and CDR2 sequences are LGHNA and YNFKEQ. CDR3 residues: CASSQEGRVNTEAFF. The DNA for the CDR3 is TGTGCCAGCAGCCAAGAGGGCAGGGTGAACACTGAAGCTTTCTTT.

The V gene is TRBV11-3, the J gene TRBJ2-1, with 9 bases that match TRBD1. V shed 6 bases and J 9 bases; nucleotides not matched to a gene: 6. The CDR3 covers 13 residues. CDR1 and CDR2 (germline): SGHNT, YENEEA. CDR3 loop: CASSFDRGAEQFF. CDR3 sequence (DNA): TGTGCCAGCAGTTTCGACAGGGGGGCTGAGCAGTTCTTC. The variable domain in full, completed from reference TRBV11-3 and TRBJ2-1, reads EAGVVQSPRYKIIEKKQPVAFWCNPISGHNTLYWYLQNLGQGPELLIRYENEEAVDDSQLPKDRFSAERLKGVDSTLKIQPAELGDSAVYLCASSFDRGAEQFFGPGTRLTVL.

This clonotype was observed at least ten times. V usage is TRBV7-2 and J usage is TRBJ1-2; no reliable D call. The CDR3 has 13 residues. The V end lost 4 bases, the J end lost 3 bases, and 9 bases lay between the germline ends. Germline values: CDR1 SGHTA, CDR2 FQGNSA. CDR3 nucleotide sequence: TGTGCCAGCAGCTACGGCAACTACTATGGCTACACCTTC. It yields the protein CASSYGNYYGYTF.

In its sample, this clonotype was seen many times. The chain carries TRBV20-1 and TRBJ2-7; possibly TRBD1 for D (6 bases). The V end was cut by 7 bases, the J end by 5 bases, with 15 bases between. CDR1 is DFQATT, CDR2 SNEGSKA, per germline (reference sequence). The CDR3 covers 12 residues. This chain's CDR3 is CSGIQGFNEQYF. The CDR3 coding sequence is TGCAGTGGAATACAGGGTTTCAACGAGCAGTACTTC.